Below, 28 T cell receptor beta chains from the same sample are listed, as sequenced in a study of Graves' ophthalmopathy and Graves' hyperthyroidism. RNA served as the template for amplifying TCR beta CDR3 regions. HTBI-primed first-round RT-PCR preceded second-round multiplex PCR. TCRdb independently ran MiXCR on the multiplex PCR reads; one entry per CDR3 protein. The sample includes roughly 1.1 million distinct CDR3 sequences, 35% to 45% seen only once; the top ten take over 8.5%. The sample comprised peripheral blood or thyroid tissue (not recorded which). Every receptor here comes from an adult man with Graves' hyperthyroidism.

This clonotype was observed a single time. This chain uses TRBV15 with TRBJ1-6; D not resolved. Germline V lookup: CDR1 LNHNV, CDR2 YYDKDF (reference sequence). Trimming left V 4 bases short and J 0 bases short, with 10 bases between. The CDR3 is 16 amino acids. The CDR3, as DNA: TGTGCCACCAGCACAACTCGGTCCTCCTATAATTCACCCCTCCACTTT. Translating it yields CATSTTRSSYNSPLHF.

In the case of this clonotype: One base away lies a much larger clone, so this may be a sequencing read error. This chain joins TRBV7-3 and TRBJ2-7; TRBD1 might be the D (5 bases). The CDR3 sequence is 15 residues long. Germline V CDR1 and CDR2: SGHTA, FQGTGA. CDR3 bases: TGTGCCAGCGGCTTGGGGCCAGCTCACCCCTACGAGCAGTACTTC. Its translation is CASGLGPAHPYEQYF.

V gene TRBV29-1 combines with J gene TRBJ1-5, with D tentatively TRBD1 (5 bases). The V and J ends lost 4 bases and 11 bases respectively, with 18 bases between them. The CDR3 runs 13 residues. Looked up from germline, CDR1 is SQVTM and CDR2 is ANQGSEA. The chain's CDR3 is CSVAPSRVETQHF. CDR3 coding DNA: TGCAGCGTTGCTCCGAGCAGGGTGGAGACCCAGCATTTT.

A remark on this clonotype: Given a much more abundant clone one base away, this may be a read error. The J gene is TRBJ2-5, the V gene TRBV2; no clear D. The end of the DNA is better explained by TRBJ2-7, so the J call may be wrong. The CDR3 is 16 amino acids. Germline V gene lookup returns CDR1 SNHLY and CDR2 FYNNEI. The CDR3: CASSEARRMSSYEQYF. The CDR3 bases are TGTGCCAGCAGTGAAGCCCGGAGAATGAGCTCCTACGAGCAGTACTTC.

This clonotype was found many times. The V call is TRBV20-1, the J call TRBJ1-5; a possible D gene is TRBD1 (5 bases). Per the germline V gene, CDR1 is DFQATT and CDR2 is SNEGSKA (reference sequence). Trimming took 6 bases from V and 6 from J, leaving 18 bases between them. This CDR3 spans 14 amino acids. The CDR3 coding sequence is TGCAGTGCGGGGGAAACAGGAGTTAGTCAGCCCCAGCATTTT. Protein sequence: CSAGETGVSQPQHF.

This chain connects TRBV10-2 to TRBJ2-6, with 9 positions matching TRBD1. The CDR3 consists of 18 residues. Germline V gives CDR1 WSHSY, CDR2 SAAADI. After removal of 6 bases from V and 1 base from J, the junction contained 10 bases not matched to a gene. CDR3 in amino acids: CASSPTGTGKSGANVLTF. CDR3 DNA sequence: TGCGCCAGCAGCCCAACCGGGACAGGGAAGTCTGGGGCCAACGTCCTGACTTTC.

V gene TRBV16 combines with J gene TRBJ2-5; TRBD1 agrees at 10 bases. The junction had 5 bases not matched to a gene; V was cut back by 2 bases and J by 5 bases. The germline gives CDR1 KGHSY, CDR2 FQNENV. This CDR3 has 15 amino acids. The CDR3 DNA reads as TGTGCCAGCAGCCAAACGGGACAGGGGTTGGAGACCCAGTACTTC. This codes for CASSQTGQGLETQYF.

J is TRBJ2-7 and V is TRBV29-1, with D possibly TRBD2 on 5 matching bases. The CDR3 consists of 15 residues. Germline V gives CDR1 SQVTM, CDR2 ANQGSEA. V lost 3 bases, J lost 7 bases, and 22 bases lay in between. CDR3 loop: CSVDAGISGAQEQYF. The CDR3 nucleotides read TGCAGCGTTGACGCCGGGATTTCCGGCGCGCAGGAGCAGTACTTC.

This clonotype was counted a few times. This chain connects TRBV4-3 to TRBJ2-5; 10 bases agree with TRBD1. The CDR3 spans 17 residues. Trimming at V came to 1 base and at J to 4 bases, leaving 9 bases not matched to a gene. Germline values: CDR1 LGHNA, CDR2 YSLEER. The DNA for the CDR3 is TGCGCCAGCAGCCAAGGTGTGGGGACAGGGGAGGGAGAGACCCAGTACTTC. Translated: CASSQGVGTGEGETQYF.

The chain joins TRBV19 to TRBJ1-2, with D uncertain. Looked up from germline, CDR1 is LNHDA and CDR2 is SQIVND (reference sequence). Trimming left V 3 bases short and J 3 bases short, with 8 bases between. The CDR3 loop spans 13 amino acids. Here the CDR3 reads CASSIAGHYGYTF. CDR3 coding DNA: TGTGCCAGTAGTATCGCCGGACACTATGGCTACACCTTC.

In the case of this clonotype: This may be a read error, as it is one base from a much larger clone. The chain recombines TRBV15 with TRBJ2-7, with 9 bases that match TRBD1. The CDR3 totals 16 residues. After removal of 5 bases from V and 3 bases from J, the junction contained 11 bases not matched to a gene. CDR1 is LNHNV, CDR2 YYDKDF, per germline (reference sequence). CDR3 loop: CATSSPRTGDLYEQYF. CDR3 DNA: TGTGCCACCAGCTCACCGAGGACAGGGGATCTCTACGAGCAGTACTTC.

This clonotype has ten or more counts. This chain joins TRBV20-1 and TRBJ2-7; possible D gene TRBD2, 5 bases. V gave up 4 bases and J gave up 2 bases, with 15 bases separating them. The V gene's germline CDR1 is DFQATT and CDR2 SNEGSKA (reference sequence). The CDR3 extends over 14 amino acids. This CDR3 reads CSAKPRRPTYEQYF. CDR3 sequence (DNA): TGCAGTGCTAAACCACGGAGGCCCACCTACGAGCAGTACTTC.

This clonotype was counted at least ten times. The genes are TRBV11-1 and TRBJ2-5, with D tentatively TRBD2 (6 bases). Germline V gene sequence: CDR1 SGHAT, CDR2 FQDESV (reference sequence). The CDR3 runs to 14 residues. With 0 bases removed from V and 6 bases from J, the gap between germline ends came to 11 bases. The DNA of the CDR3 is TGTGCCAGCAGCTTAGCCACTAGCTCTAAGACCCAGTACTTC. Amino acid sequence: CASSLATSSKTQYF.

The sample holds many counts of this clonotype. The genes are TRBV12-3 or TRBV12-4 and TRBJ1-1; no clear D gene. The CDR3 has 13 residues. Trimming stripped 6 bases from V and 1 base from J, with 9 bases between. Written as DNA, the CDR3 is TGTGCCAGCAGCTTCCCCGGGAACACTGAAGCTTTCTTT. Its protein product is CASSFPGNTEAFF.

This chain joins TRBV29-1 and TRBJ2-7; D unclear. V dropped 1 base and J dropped 3 bases, with 7 bases sitting between them. CDR3 length equals 12 residues. Looked up from germline, CDR1 is SQVTM and CDR2 is ANQGSEA. The DNA for the CDR3 is TGCAGCGTTGAAGCACCGATCTACGAGCAGTACTTC. The encoded protein is CSVEAPIYEQYF.

In regard to this clonotype: A read error may account for a junction end that differs from germline. CDR3 loop: CASSYSVNTEALF. The CDR3 coding sequence is TGTGCCAGCAGTTATTCAGTTAACACTGAAGCTCTCTTT. This chain uses TRBV12-3 or TRBV12-4 with TRBJ1-1; D remains unclear. This CDR3 region has 13 residues.

This clonotype has a count of ten or more. The rearrangement uses TRBV5-6 and TRBJ1-6; the D is unclear. The CDR3 length is 13 residues. The V gene lost 4 bases and the J gene lost 14 bases, with 16 bases spanning the gap. CDR1 and CDR2 from the germline V gene are SGHDT and YYEEEE. The CDR3 sequence is CASSLDLRGSLHF. CDR3 DNA sequence: TGTGCCAGCAGCCTTGACCTTCGAGGGTCCCTCCACTTT. The variable domain in full, completed from reference TRBV5-6 and TRBJ1-6, reads DAGVTQSPTHLIKTRGQQVTLRCSPKSGHDTVSWYQQALGQGPQFIFQYYEEEERQRGNFPDRFSGHQFPNYSSELNVNALLLGDSALYLCASSLDLRGSLHFGNGTRLTVT.

CDR3 in DNA: TGTGCCAGCAGTCTTGGCTCGGAGGGACAGGGCGGCTACACCTTC. This translates into CASSLGSEGQGGYTF. The rearrangement uses TRBV12-3 or TRBV12-4 and TRBJ1-2; 9 positions match TRBD1. The CDR3 covers 15 residues. With V trimmed by 5 bases and J by 8 bases, 12 bases remained unmatched.

The V gene is TRBV19, the J gene TRBJ2-5; 9 bases are shared with TRBD1. Germline trimming cut 5 bases from V and 5 bases from J; bases unmatched to any gene: 6. Germline CDR1 LNHDA, CDR2 SQIVND (reference sequence). The CDR3 extends over 14 amino acids. CDR3 region: CASSEQGAKETQYF. The CDR3 nucleotides are TGTGCCAGTAGTGAACAGGGGGCTAAGGAGACCCAGTACTTC.

The table lists this clonotype with a count of one. The chain links TRBV7-6 to TRBJ2-7; 8 bases are shared with TRBD1. The CDR3 is 14 residues long. Germline V lookup: CDR1 SGHVS, CDR2 FNYEAQ. The ends lost 6 bases at V and 2 bases at J; junction bases unmatched: 6. The CDR3 region is CASSKDRVAYEQYF. CDR3 bases: TGTGCCAGCAGTAAGGACAGGGTAGCCTACGAGCAGTACTTC.

This clonotype turned up a few times. J is TRBJ1-1 and V is TRBV2; D uncertain. V was shortened by 6 bases and J by 2 bases, with 13 bases between the two germline ends. This CDR3 region has 14 residues. Germline loops: CDR1 SNHLY, CDR2 FYNNEI. The CDR3 nucleotides read TGTGCCAGCAGCGTTCGAGGGTTAAACACTGAAGCTTTCTTT. Translation gives CASSVRGLNTEAFF.

This clonotype appeared a few times. The rearrangement uses TRBV7-9 and TRBJ1-4; 12 positions agree with TRBD1. Germline V gives CDR1 SEHNR, CDR2 FQNEAQ (reference sequence). The J segment lost 3 bases and the V segment lost 0 bases, leaving 11 bases of the junction unmatched. The CDR3 contains 20 residues. The CDR3 coding sequence is TGTGCCAGCAGCTTAGCCGCCGGGACAGGGGGCGCCGGGGCTAATGAAAAACTGTTTTTT. This encodes CASSLAAGTGGAGANEKLFF.

There are many counts of this clonotype. V gene TRBV2 combines with J gene TRBJ1-1; no definite D call. The V gene's germline CDR1 is SNHLY and CDR2 FYNNEI. Deletions cut 2 bases from V and 8 bases from J, with 6 bases between. The CDR3 consists of 11 residues. The CDR3: CASSEWTEAFF. The CDR3 region has the DNA TGTGCCAGCAGTGAATGGACCGAAGCTTTCTTT.

This sequence joins TRBV19 and TRBJ2-2; D is ambiguous. CDR3 length equals 12 residues. Germline V gene sequence: CDR1 LNHDA, CDR2 SQIVND (reference sequence). V was cut by 6 bases and J by 4 bases, with 6 bases left in between. The CDR3 nucleotides read TGTGCCAGTAGCAATGGCACCGGGGAGCTGTTTTTT. It encodes CASSNGTGELFF.

This rearrangement joins TRBV2 to TRBJ1-1, with D perhaps TRBD1 (5 bases). The V end was cut by 8 bases, the J end by 1 base, with 11 bases between. Germline lookup yields CDR1 SNHLY and CDR2 FYNNEI. This CDR3 spans 13 amino acids. The CDR3 region has the DNA TGTGCCAGCTCCGACAGTTGGAACACTGAAGCTTTCTTT. Amino acids: CASSDSWNTEAFF.

The chain carries TRBV6-6 and TRBJ2-7; TRBD2 is a possible D gene (6 bases). Germline values: CDR1 MNHNY, CDR2 SVGAGI (reference sequence). CDR3 length: 15 amino acids. V was shortened by 3 bases and J by 6 bases, with 18 bases between the two germline ends. CDR3 protein: CASSYEDSLGGEQYF. The CDR3, as DNA: TGTGCCAGCAGTTATGAAGACAGTCTGGGGGGCGAGCAGTACTTC.

As regards this clonotype: Relative to the germline gene, one junction end is altered; a read error may explain this. This chain links TRBV4-3 with TRBJ2-7, with 10 bases matching TRBD1. This CDR3 region has 15 residues. Germline V gene lookup returns CDR1 LGHNA and CDR2 YSLEER. As DNA, the CDR3 is TGCGCCAGCAGGGGGATCGGGACAGGGGTCTACGAGCAGTGCTTC. Protein: CASRGIGTGVYEQCF.

The chain couples TRBV20-1 to TRBJ2-5; D may be TRBD2 (5 bases). The CDR3 is 14 residues long. Germline V gene lookup returns CDR1 DFQATT and CDR2 SNEGSKA (reference sequence). The V and J ends lost 5 bases and 5 bases respectively, with 18 bases between them. The CDR3 region is CSACGGPKGETQYF. Written as DNA, the CDR3 is TGCAGTGCTTGTGGCGGGCCCAAGGGCGAGACCCAGTACTTC.